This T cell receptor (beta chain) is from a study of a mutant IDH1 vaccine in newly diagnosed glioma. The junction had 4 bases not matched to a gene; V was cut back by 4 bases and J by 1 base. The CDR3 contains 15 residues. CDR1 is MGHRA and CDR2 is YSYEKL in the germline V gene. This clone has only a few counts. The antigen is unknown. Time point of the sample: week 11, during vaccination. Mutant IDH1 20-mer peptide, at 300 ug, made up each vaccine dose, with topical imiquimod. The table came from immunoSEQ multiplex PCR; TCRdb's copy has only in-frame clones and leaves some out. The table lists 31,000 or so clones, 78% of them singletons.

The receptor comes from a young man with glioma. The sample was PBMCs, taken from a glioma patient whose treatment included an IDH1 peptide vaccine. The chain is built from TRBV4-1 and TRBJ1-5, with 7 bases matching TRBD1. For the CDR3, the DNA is TGCGCCAGCAGCCGGGCAGGGGGAAGCAATCAGCCCCAGCATTTT. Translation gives CASSRAGGSNQPQHF.